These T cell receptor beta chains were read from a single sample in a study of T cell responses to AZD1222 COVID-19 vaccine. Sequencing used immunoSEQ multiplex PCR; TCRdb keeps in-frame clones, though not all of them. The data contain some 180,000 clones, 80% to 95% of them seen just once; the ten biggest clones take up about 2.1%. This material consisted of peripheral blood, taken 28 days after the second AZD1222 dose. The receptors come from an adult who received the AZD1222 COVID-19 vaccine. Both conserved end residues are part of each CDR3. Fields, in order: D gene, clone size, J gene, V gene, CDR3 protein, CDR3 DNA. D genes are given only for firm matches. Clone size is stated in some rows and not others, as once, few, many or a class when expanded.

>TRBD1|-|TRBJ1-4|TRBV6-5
CASRTGATNEKLFF
TGTGCCAGCAGAACAGGGGCAACTAATGAAAAACTGTTTTTT
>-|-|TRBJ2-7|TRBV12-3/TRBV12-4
CASSLADLYEQYF
TGTGCCAGCAGTTTGGCGGACCTCTACGAGCAGTACTTC
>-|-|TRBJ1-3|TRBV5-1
CASSLAASRSSGNTIYF
TGCGCCAGCAGCTTGGCGGCATCGAGGAGCTCTGGAAACACCATATATTTT
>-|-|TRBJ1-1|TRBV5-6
CASSLDGGYANTEAFF
TGTGCCAGCAGCTTGGACGGGGGCTATGCGAACACTGAAGCTTTCTTT
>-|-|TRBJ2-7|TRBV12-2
CASPQTSGTSGRTNYEQYF
TGTGCAAGTCCTCAAACCTCCGGGACTAGCGGGAGAACGAACTACGAGCAGTACTTC
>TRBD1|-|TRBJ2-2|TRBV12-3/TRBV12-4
CASIRQGAGELFF
TGTGCCAGCATACGACAGGGAGCCGGGGAGCTGTTTTTT
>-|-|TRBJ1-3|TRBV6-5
CASSYLGETGNAIYF
TGTGCCAGCAGTTACCTTGGGGAGACTGGAAACGCCATATATTTT
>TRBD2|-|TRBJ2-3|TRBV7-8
CASSLTPGLAGIDTQYF
TGTGCCAGCTCCCTAACGCCCGGCCTAGCGGGTATAGATACGCAGTATTTT
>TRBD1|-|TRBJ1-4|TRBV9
CASSKRDRDTRTNEKLFF
TGTGCCAGCAGCAAACGGGACAGGGATACACGAACTAATGAAAAACTGTTTTTT
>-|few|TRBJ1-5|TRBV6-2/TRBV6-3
CASSYAGAGVGQPQHF
TGTGCCAGCAGTTACGCCGGGGCAGGGGTGGGCCAGCCCCAGCATTTT
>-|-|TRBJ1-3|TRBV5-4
CASGDTLSGNTIYF
TGTGCCAGCGGTGATACGCTCTCTGGAAACACCATATATTTT
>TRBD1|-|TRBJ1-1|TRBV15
CATSRALGQGHEAFF
TGTGCCACCAGCAGAGCTTTAGGACAGGGTCATGAAGCTTTCTTT
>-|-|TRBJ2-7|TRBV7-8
CASSLDDPGATYEQYF
TGTGCCAGCAGCTTAGACGACCCGGGAGCAACTTACGAGCAGTACTTC
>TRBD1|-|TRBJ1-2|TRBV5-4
CASSPGQGLSLFGYTF
TGTGCCAGCAGCCCGGGACAGGGTTTGTCTCTTTTTGGCTACACCTTC
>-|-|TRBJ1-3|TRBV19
CASSQGLSGNTIYF
TGTGCCAGTAGCCAGGGGCTCTCTGGAAACACCATATATTTT
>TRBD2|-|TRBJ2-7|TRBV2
CASSGGRAYEQYF
TGTGCCAGCAGTGGCGGGAGGGCCTACGAGCAGTACTTC
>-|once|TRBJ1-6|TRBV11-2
CASSLDQKNSPLHF
TGTGCCAGCAGCTTAGATCAAAAGAATTCACCCCTCCACTTT
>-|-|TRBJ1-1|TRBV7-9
CASSLTVSTEAFF
TGTGCCAGCAGCTTGACAGTCAGCACTGAAGCTTTCTTT
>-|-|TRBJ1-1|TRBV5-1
CASSPLIDRNTEAFF
TGCGCCAGCAGCCCGCTCATTGACAGAAACACTGAAGCTTTCTTT
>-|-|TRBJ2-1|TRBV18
CASSPLEDGEQFF
TGTGCCAGCTCACCGCTAGAGGATGGTGAGCAGTTCTTC
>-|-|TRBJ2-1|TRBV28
CASSPTGGAQFF
TGTGCCAGCAGTCCTACGGGGGGCGCGCAGTTCTTC
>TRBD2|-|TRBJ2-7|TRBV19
CASVETSGDKQYF
TGTGCCAGTGTTGAGACTAGCGGGGACAAGCAGTACTTC
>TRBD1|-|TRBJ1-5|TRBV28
CASSGQGINQPQHF
TGTGCCAGCAGTGGACAGGGTATCAATCAGCCCCAGCATTTT
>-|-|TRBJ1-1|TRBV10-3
CAITEGGLNTEAFF
TGTGCCATCACAGAGGGGGGCCTGAACACTGAAGCTTTCTTT
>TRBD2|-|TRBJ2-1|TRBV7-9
CASSDTSELINEQFF
TGTGCCAGCAGCGATACTAGCGAACTAATAAATGAGCAGTTCTTC
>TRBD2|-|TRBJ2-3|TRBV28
CASSLGLAGVTDTQYF
TGTGCCAGCAGTTTGGGACTAGCGGGAGTAACAGATACGCAGTATTTT
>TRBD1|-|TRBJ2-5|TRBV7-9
CASSLLWTGGQETQYF
TGTGCCAGCAGCCTACTATGGACAGGTGGGCAAGAGACCCAGTACTTC
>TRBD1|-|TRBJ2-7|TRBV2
CASVRGPGEQYF
TGTGCCAGCGTCAGGGGGCCGGGCGAGCAGTACTTC
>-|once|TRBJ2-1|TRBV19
CASMGRGYNEQFF
TGTGCCAGTATGGGGCGGGGCTACAATGAGCAGTTCTTC
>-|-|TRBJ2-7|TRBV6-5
CASREGTTTYEQYF
TGTGCCAGCAGGGAGGGGACCACAACCTACGAGCAGTACTTC
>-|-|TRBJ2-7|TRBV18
CASSPVPVEAYEQYF
TGTGCCAGCTCACCAGTACCCGTCGAGGCCTACGAGCAGTACTTC
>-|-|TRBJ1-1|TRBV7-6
CASSVQKGTEAFF
TGTGCCAGCAGCGTTCAGAAGGGGACTGAAGCTTTCTTT
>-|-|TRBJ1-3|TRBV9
CASTLDQAGNTIYF
TGTGCCAGCACCCTTGACCAGGCGGGAAACACCATATATTTT
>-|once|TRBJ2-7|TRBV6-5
CASTAAYEQYF
TGTGCCAGCACCGCAGCCTACGAGCAGTACTTC
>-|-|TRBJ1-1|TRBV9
CASSVVEGTEAFF
TGTGCCAGCAGCGTAGTTGAGGGTACTGAAGCTTTCTTT
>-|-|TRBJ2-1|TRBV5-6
CASSLWVNEQFF
TGTGCCAGCAGCTTGTGGGTCAATGAGCAGTTCTTC
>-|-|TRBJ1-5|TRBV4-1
CASSQGGTPNQPQHF
TGCGCCAGCAGCCAAGGGGGGACACCAAATCAGCCCCAGCATTTT
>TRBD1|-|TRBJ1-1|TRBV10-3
CAISQGVVGTEAFF
TGTGCCATCAGTCAGGGGGTAGTAGGCACTGAAGCTTTCTTT
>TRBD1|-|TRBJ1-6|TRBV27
CASSSSRQGGSPLHF
TGTGCCAGCAGTTCGTCACGGCAGGGGGGTTCACCCCTCCACTTT
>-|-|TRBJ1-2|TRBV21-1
CASSILSGYTF
TGTGCCAGCAGCATTTTGAGTGGCTACACCTTC
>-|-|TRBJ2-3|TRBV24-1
CATSDFRGDTDTQYF
TGTGCCACCAGTGATTTTCGAGGGGACACAGATACGCAGTATTTT
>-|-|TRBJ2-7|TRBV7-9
CASSAGREQYF
TGTGCCAGCAGCGCAGGGCGGGAGCAGTACTTC
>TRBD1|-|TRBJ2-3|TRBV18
CASSSTGGADTQYF
TGTGCCAGCTCCTCGACAGGGGGCGCAGATACGCAGTATTTT
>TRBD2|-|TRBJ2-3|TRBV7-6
CASSWTSGRRDTQYF
TGTGCCAGCAGCTGGACTAGCGGGAGGCGGGATACGCAGTATTTT
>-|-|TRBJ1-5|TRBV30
CASSDVSGQPQHF
TGTGCCTCCTCGGATGTTTCAGGTCAGCCCCAGCATTTT
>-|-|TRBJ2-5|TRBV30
CAWSVDAAEETQYF
TGTGCCTGGAGTGTAGACGCAGCCGAAGAGACCCAGTACTTC
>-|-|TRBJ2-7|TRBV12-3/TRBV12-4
CASSLGGDRQQYF
TGTGCCAGCAGTTTAGGGGGCGACAGACAGCAGTACTTC
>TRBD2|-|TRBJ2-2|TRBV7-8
CASRTSGRAAWELFF
TGTGCCAGCAGGACTAGCGGGAGGGCGGCCTGGGAGCTGTTTTTT
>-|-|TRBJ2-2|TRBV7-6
CASSLSRLGKDTGELFF
TGTGCCAGCAGCTTGAGCCGTTTGGGGAAGGACACCGGGGAGCTGTTTTTT
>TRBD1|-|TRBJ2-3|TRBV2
CASSERGPGTDTQYF
TGTGCCAGCAGTGAAAGGGGGCCAGGCACAGATACGCAGTATTTT
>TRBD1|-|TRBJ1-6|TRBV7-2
CASSLRDRGSYNSPLHF
TGTGCCAGCAGCTTGAGGGACAGGGGCTCCTATAATTCACCCCTCCACTTT
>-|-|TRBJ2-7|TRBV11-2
CASSTPRVSSYEQYF
TGTGCCAGCAGCACCCCACGGGTCAGCTCCTACGAGCAGTACTTC
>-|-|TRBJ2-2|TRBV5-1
CASSSGRHTGELFF
TGCGCCAGCAGCTCCGGACGCCATACCGGGGAGCTGTTTTTT
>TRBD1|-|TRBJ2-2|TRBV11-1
CASSAQGTGELFF
TGTGCCAGCAGCGCACAGGGGACCGGGGAGCTGTTTTTT
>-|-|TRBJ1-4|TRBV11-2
CASRDQGREKLFF
TGTGCCAGCCGTGACCAGGGTCGGGAAAAACTGTTTTTT